This is a list of T cell receptor beta chains from one sample in a study of patients and donors after allogeneic stem cell transplantation. A single record per CDR3 protein comes from TCRdb applying MiXCR to the RT-PCR reads. Of about a million distinct CDR3 sequences in the sample, roughly 18% were seen once. Material: blood, either unsorted or a sorted T cell fraction (not recorded which). These receptors all stem from a human donor who was either an allogeneic HSCT recipient or a stem cell or donor lymphocyte infusion donor (not recorded which). It is not recorded whose cells these are; they may come from a transplant donor. Each CDR3 is given with its conserved first and last residue. D genes are given only for firm matches. Rows give clone size only sometimes, using once, few, many, or a class for an expanded clone.

len: 15; v_gene: TRBV12-3/TRBV12-4; abundance: many; j_gene: TRBJ1-5; d_gene: .; CDR3nt: TGTGCCAGCAGTCCAGGAAGGACCGGGAATCAGCCCCAGCATTTT; CDR3aa: CASSPGRTGNQPQHF
len: 13; v_gene: TRBV3-1; abundance: few; j_gene: TRBJ1-5; d_gene: .; CDR3nt: TGTGCCAGCAGCCAGGGGACGAGGGAGCCCCAGCATTTT; CDR3aa: CASSQGTREPQHF
len: 15; v_gene: TRBV20-1; abundance: .; j_gene: TRBJ1-6; d_gene: TRBD1; CDR3nt: TGCAGTGCTAGGGGACAGGGTATGACGAATTCACCCCTCCACTTT; CDR3aa: CSARGQGMTNSPLHF
len: 13; v_gene: TRBV30; abundance: .; j_gene: TRBJ1-1; d_gene: .; CDR3nt: TGTGCCTGGAGTGGACGGAAGAACACTGAAGCTTTCTTT; CDR3aa: CAWSGRKNTEAFF
len: 16; v_gene: TRBV4-2; abundance: .; j_gene: TRBJ2-3; d_gene: .; CDR3nt: TGTGCCAGCAGCCTTCTAGCCGCCGGGAACACAGATACGCAGTATTTT; CDR3aa: CASSLLAAGNTDTQYF
len: 14; v_gene: TRBV12-3/TRBV12-4; abundance: many; j_gene: TRBJ1-2; d_gene: .; CDR3nt: TGTGCCAGCAGTCCCACGGCAGGGGTCTATGGCTACACCTTC; CDR3aa: CASSPTAGVYGYTF
len: 15; v_gene: TRBV5-1; abundance: .; j_gene: TRBJ2-1; d_gene: .; CDR3nt: TGCGCCAGCAGCCAATCTAGTGGGAGTTGGGGTGAGCAGTTCTTC; CDR3aa: CASSQSSGSWGEQFF
len: 15; v_gene: TRBV6-5; abundance: few; j_gene: TRBJ1-2; d_gene: .; CDR3nt: TGTGCCAGCAGTTACTCCCCCCAGACAGGAACTGGCTACACCTTC; CDR3aa: CASSYSPQTGTGYTF
len: 11; v_gene: TRBV6-2/TRBV6-3; abundance: few; j_gene: TRBJ2-7; d_gene: .; CDR3nt: TGTGCCAGCAGCCCCTACTGCGAGCAGTACTTC; CDR3aa: CASSPYCEQYF
len: 13; v_gene: TRBV5-1; abundance: .; j_gene: TRBJ2-5; d_gene: .; CDR3nt: TGCGCCAGCAGCTTGGAGTCCCAAGAGACCCAGTACTTC; CDR3aa: CASSLESQETQYF
len: 12; v_gene: TRBV12-3/TRBV12-4; abundance: many; j_gene: TRBJ2-3; d_gene: .; CDR3nt: TGTGCCAGCAGTACTAGCACAGATACGCAGTATTTT; CDR3aa: CASSTSTDTQYF
len: 16; v_gene: TRBV19; abundance: .; j_gene: TRBJ1-1; d_gene: .; CDR3nt: TGTGCCAGTAGTATCCCGGAACAGGCAAGCAACACTGAAGCTTTCTTT; CDR3aa: CASSIPEQASNTEAFF
len: 14; v_gene: TRBV3-1; abundance: .; j_gene: TRBJ1-2; d_gene: TRBD1; CDR3nt: TGTGCCAGCAGCCCCGGCGGGACAGGGGGCGTCTACACCTTC; CDR3aa: CASSPGGTGGVYTF
len: 13; v_gene: TRBV5-5; abundance: .; j_gene: TRBJ2-7; d_gene: .; CDR3nt: TGTGCCAGCAGCTCTTGGGCCGGTTACGAGCAGTACTTC; CDR3aa: CASSSWAGYEQYF
len: 11; v_gene: TRBV5-1; abundance: many; j_gene: TRBJ2-1; d_gene: .; CDR3nt: TGTGCCAGCAGTTCGGACAATGAGCAGTTCTTC; CDR3aa: CASSSDNEQFF
len: 15; v_gene: TRBV7-9; abundance: few; j_gene: TRBJ1-4; d_gene: .; CDR3nt: TGTGCCAGCAGCTTAGTCCGGGGGCAAGGTGAAAAACTGTTTTTT; CDR3aa: CASSLVRGQGEKLFF
len: 15; v_gene: TRBV19; abundance: .; j_gene: TRBJ2-7; d_gene: .; CDR3nt: TGTGCCAGTAGTATTTCGTCAAGGGGCAGCTACGAGCAGTACTTC; CDR3aa: CASSISSRGSYEQYF
len: 15; v_gene: TRBV5-1; abundance: few; j_gene: TRBJ2-7; d_gene: .; CDR3nt: TGCGCCAGCAGCTTCGGGACGGAAGGGTCCTACGAGCAGTACTTC; CDR3aa: CASSFGTEGSYEQYF
len: 12; v_gene: TRBV7-2; abundance: .; j_gene: TRBJ1-2; d_gene: .; CDR3nt: TGTGCCAGCAGCATACCCGGGTCTGGCTACACCTTC; CDR3aa: CASSIPGSGYTF
len: 12; v_gene: TRBV12-3/TRBV12-4; abundance: many; j_gene: TRBJ1-1; d_gene: .; CDR3nt: TGTGCCAGCAGTTTTAATCTAGATGGTGCTTTCTTT; CDR3aa: CASSFNLDGAFF
len: 14; v_gene: TRBV6-5; abundance: .; j_gene: TRBJ1-1; d_gene: .; CDR3nt: TGTGCCAGCAGTTACTGGGGGAAAAACACTGAAGCTTTCTTT; CDR3aa: CASSYWGKNTEAFF
len: 15; v_gene: TRBV7-9; abundance: few; j_gene: TRBJ2-2; d_gene: .; CDR3nt: TGTGCCAGCAGCTTCGGAGGTATCCCCACCGGGGAGCTGTTTTTT; CDR3aa: CASSFGGIPTGELFF
len: 11; v_gene: TRBV7-2; abundance: few; j_gene: TRBJ2-2; d_gene: TRBD2; CDR3nt: TGTGCCAGCAGCTCGGGACTAGCTCTGCATTTT; CDR3aa: CASSSGLALHF
len: 18; v_gene: TRBV12-3/TRBV12-4; abundance: .; j_gene: TRBJ2-1; d_gene: TRBD2; CDR3nt: TGTGCCAGCAGTTTGTTAACGGGAGGGCCTCGGTTGGCTAATGAGCAGTTCTTC; CDR3aa: CASSLLTGGPRLANEQFF
len: 13; v_gene: TRBV24-1; abundance: few; j_gene: TRBJ1-5; d_gene: TRBD1; CDR3nt: TGTGCCACCAGCAGGACAGGGGAACAGCCCCAGCATTTT; CDR3aa: CATSRTGEQPQHF
len: 17; v_gene: TRBV20-1; abundance: few; j_gene: TRBJ2-7; d_gene: TRBD2; CDR3nt: TGCAGTGCTAGCTTCCCCCGGGCGGGAGGTAACTCCTACGAGCAGTACTTC; CDR3aa: CSASFPRAGGNSYEQYF
len: 16; v_gene: TRBV7-6; abundance: few; j_gene: TRBJ2-3; d_gene: TRBD1; CDR3nt: TGTGCCAGCAGCTTAGACCCGGGACAGGGATCAGATACGCAGTATTTT; CDR3aa: CASSLDPGQGSDTQYF
len: 12; v_gene: TRBV4-1; abundance: once; j_gene: TRBJ1-3; d_gene: .; CDR3nt: TGCGCCAGCAGCCAACGAGAAAACACCATATATTTT; CDR3aa: CASSQRENTIYF
len: 13; v_gene: TRBV7-9; abundance: few; j_gene: TRBJ1-2; d_gene: .; CDR3nt: TGTGCCAGCAGCTTTGAAGGGAACTTGGGCTACACCTTC; CDR3aa: CASSFEGNLGYTF
len: 12; v_gene: TRBV7-9; abundance: few; j_gene: TRBJ2-3; d_gene: TRBD2; CDR3nt: TGTGCCAGCAGCTTACTGGGACTAGCGGTCCAGTTT; CDR3aa: CASSLLGLAVQF
len: 13; v_gene: TRBV11-2; abundance: .; j_gene: TRBJ1-1; d_gene: .; CDR3nt: TGTGCCAGCAGCCTGGGTCTTAGCCCCAAAGCTTTCTTT; CDR3aa: CASSLGLSPKAFF
len: 14; v_gene: TRBV7-9; abundance: .; j_gene: TRBJ1-2; d_gene: .; CDR3nt: TGTGCCAGCAGCTTCATGCTCCCCAACTATGGCTACACCTTC; CDR3aa: CASSFMLPNYGYTF
len: 16; v_gene: TRBV6-1; abundance: .; j_gene: TRBJ1-6; d_gene: TRBD1; CDR3nt: TGTGCCAGCAGCCTAAACCGGGACAGGAGGAATTCACCCCTCCACTTT; CDR3aa: CASSLNRDRRNSPLHF